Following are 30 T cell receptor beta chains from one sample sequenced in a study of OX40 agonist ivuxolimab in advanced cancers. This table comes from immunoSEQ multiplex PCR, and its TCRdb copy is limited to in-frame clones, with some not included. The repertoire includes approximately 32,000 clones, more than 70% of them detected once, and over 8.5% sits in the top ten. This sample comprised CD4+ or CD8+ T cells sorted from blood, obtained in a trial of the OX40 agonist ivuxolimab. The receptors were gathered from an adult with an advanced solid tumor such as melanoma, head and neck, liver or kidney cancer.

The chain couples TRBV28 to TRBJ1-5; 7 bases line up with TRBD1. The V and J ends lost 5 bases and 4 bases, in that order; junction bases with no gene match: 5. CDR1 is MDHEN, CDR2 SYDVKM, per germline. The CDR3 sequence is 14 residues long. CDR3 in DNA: TGTGCCAGCAGTAATAACAGGGGAAATCAGCCCCAGCATTTT. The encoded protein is CASSNNRGNQPQHF.

The CDR3 is CASSPTGNSNQPQHF. The CDR3 bases are TGCGCCAGCAGCCCGACAGGCAATAGCAATCAGCCCCAGCATTTT. The V and J genes are TRBV4-3 and TRBJ1-5; a weak D match, TRBD1 (6 bases). This CDR3 region has 15 residues. V was clipped by 4 bases and J by 0 bases, with 10 bases between them. Germline values: CDR1 LGHNA, CDR2 YSLEER.

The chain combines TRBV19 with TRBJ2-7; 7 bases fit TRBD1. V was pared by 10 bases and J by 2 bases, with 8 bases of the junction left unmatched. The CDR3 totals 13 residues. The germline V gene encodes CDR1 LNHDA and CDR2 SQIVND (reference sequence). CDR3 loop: CAIGGPNTYEQYF. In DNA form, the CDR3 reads TGTGCCATAGGGGGCCCAAATACCTACGAGCAGTACTTC.

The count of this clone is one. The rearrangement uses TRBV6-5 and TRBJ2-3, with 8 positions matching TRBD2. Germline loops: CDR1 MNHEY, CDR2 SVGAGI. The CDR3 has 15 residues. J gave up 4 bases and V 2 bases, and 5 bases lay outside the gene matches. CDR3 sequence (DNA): TGTGCCAGCAGTTACGCCAGCGGGAGTTCAGATACGCAGTATTTT. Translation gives CASSYASGSSDTQYF.

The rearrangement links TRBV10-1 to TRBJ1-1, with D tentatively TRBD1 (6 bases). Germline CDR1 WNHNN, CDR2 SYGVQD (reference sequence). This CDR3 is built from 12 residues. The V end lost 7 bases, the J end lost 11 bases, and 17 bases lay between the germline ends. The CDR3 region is CASIRTAQGAFF. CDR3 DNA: TGCGCCAGCATCAGGACAGCCCAGGGGGCTTTCTTT.

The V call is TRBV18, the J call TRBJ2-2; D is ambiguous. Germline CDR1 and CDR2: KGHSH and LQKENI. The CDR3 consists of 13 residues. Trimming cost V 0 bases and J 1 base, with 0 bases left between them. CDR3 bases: TGTGCCAGCTCACCACCGAACACCGGGGAGCTGTTTTTT. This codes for CASSPPNTGELFF.

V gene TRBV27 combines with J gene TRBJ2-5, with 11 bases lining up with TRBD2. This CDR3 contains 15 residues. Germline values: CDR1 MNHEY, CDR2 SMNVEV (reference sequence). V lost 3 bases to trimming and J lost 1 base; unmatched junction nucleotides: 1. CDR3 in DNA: TGTGCCAGCAGTTTCGGGACTAGCGGCCAAGAGACCCAGTACTTC. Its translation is CASSFGTSGQETQYF.

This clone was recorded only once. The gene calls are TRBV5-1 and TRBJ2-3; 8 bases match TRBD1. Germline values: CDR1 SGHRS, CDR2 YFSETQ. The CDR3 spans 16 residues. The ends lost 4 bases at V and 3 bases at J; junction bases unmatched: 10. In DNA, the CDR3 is TGCGCCAGCAGCCCCAGGGGGCTGCGGGTGACAGATACGCAGTATTTT. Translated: CASSPRGLRVTDTQYF.

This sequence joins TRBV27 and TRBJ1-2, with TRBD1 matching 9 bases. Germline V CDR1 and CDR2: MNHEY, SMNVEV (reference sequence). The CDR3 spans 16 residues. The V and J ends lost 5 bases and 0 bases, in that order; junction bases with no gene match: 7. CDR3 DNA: TGTGCCAGCAGTCTAGGACAGGGGAGGACTAACTATGGCTACACCTTC. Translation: CASSLGQGRTNYGYTF.

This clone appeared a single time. CDR3 nucleotides: TGTGCCAGCAGTCCGGACAGAACTAACTATGGCTACACCTTC. This sequence encodes CASSPDRTNYGYTF. V gene TRBV6-4 combines with J gene TRBJ1-2; TRBD1 might be the D (6 bases). V lost 5 bases to trimming and J lost 0 bases, with 10 bases between them. Per germline, CDR1 MRHNA and CDR2 SNTAGT. The CDR3 contains 14 residues.

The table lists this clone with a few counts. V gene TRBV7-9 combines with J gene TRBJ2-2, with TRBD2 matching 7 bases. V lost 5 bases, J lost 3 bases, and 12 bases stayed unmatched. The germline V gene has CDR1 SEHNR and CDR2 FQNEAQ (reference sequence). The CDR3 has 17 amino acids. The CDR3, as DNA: TGTGCCAGCAGCCCTTCAAGACTAGCTAGTGACACCGGGGAGCTGTTTTTT. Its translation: CASSPSRLASDTGELFF.

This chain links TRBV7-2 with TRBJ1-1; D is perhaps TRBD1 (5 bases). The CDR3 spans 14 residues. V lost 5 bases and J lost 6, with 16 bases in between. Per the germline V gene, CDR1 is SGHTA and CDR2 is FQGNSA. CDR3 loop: CASSPPRGAPEAFF. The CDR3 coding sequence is TGTGCCAGCAGCCCCCCCCGGGGCGCTCCTGAAGCTTTCTTT.

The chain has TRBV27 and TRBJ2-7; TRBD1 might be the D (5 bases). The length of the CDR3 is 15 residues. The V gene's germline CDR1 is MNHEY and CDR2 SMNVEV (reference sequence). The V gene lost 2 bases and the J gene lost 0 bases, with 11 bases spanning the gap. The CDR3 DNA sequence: TGTGCCAGCAGTTTAGTGGGGCTGAGCTCCTACGAGCAGTACTTC. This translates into CASSLVGLSSYEQYF.

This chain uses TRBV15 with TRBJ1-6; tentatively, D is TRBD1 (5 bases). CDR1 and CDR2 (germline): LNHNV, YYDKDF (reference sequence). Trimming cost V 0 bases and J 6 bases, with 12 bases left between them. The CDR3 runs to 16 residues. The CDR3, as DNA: TGTGCCACCAGCAGAGATCCCGACAGCTCTAATTCACCCCTCCACTTT. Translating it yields CATSRDPDSSNSPLHF.

The CDR3, as DNA: TGTGCCAGCAGTGCCACAGGGGGCTCTGGGGCCAACGTCCTGACTTTC. Translated, it gives CASSATGGSGANVLTF. The chain couples TRBV6-4 to TRBJ2-6, with TRBD1 matching 8 bases. Germline values: CDR1 MRHNA, CDR2 SNTAGT. J was trimmed by 0 bases and V by 4 bases; bases with no gene match: 2. CDR3 size: 16 residues.

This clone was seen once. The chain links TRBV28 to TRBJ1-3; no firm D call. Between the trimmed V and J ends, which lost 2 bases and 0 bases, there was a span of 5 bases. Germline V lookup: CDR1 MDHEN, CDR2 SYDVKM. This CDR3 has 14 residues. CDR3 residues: CASSLLSSGNTIYF. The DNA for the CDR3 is TGTGCCAGCAGTTTACTGAGCTCTGGAAACACCATATATTTT.

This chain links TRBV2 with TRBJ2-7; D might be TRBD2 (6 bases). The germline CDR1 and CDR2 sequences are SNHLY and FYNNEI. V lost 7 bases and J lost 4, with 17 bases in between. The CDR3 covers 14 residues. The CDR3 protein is CASNPGQGGYEQYF. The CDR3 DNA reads TGTGCCAGCAACCCCGGGCAGGGAGGATACGAGCAGTACTTC. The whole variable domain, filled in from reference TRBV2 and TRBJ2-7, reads EPEVTQTPSHQVTQMGQEVILRCVPISNHLYFYWYRQILGQKVEFLVSFYNNEISEKSEIFDDQFSVERPDGSNFTLKIRSTKLEDSAMYFCASNPGQGGYEQYFGPGTRLTVT.

CDR3 sequence: CASSPSPRETQYF. The CDR3 DNA is TGTGCCAGCAGTCCCTCCCCGCGAGAGACCCAGTACTTC. This chain links TRBV2 with TRBJ2-5; D ambiguous. The germline CDR1 and CDR2 sequences are SNHLY and FYNNEI. Trimming shortened V by 5 bases and J by 4 bases, and 11 bases separated the two germline ends. The CDR3 totals 13 residues.

The CDR3 nucleotides read TGTGCCAGCAGCTTAAAGGCTTCGTACAGTAACACCGGGGAGCTGTTTTTT. Translated, it gives CASSLKASYSNTGELFF. The chain combines TRBV7-2 with TRBJ2-2; D uncertain. Germline CDR1 and CDR2: SGHTA and FQGNSA. Trimming took off 2 bases at V and 2 bases at J, with 15 bases between the two ends. This CDR3 is built from 17 residues.

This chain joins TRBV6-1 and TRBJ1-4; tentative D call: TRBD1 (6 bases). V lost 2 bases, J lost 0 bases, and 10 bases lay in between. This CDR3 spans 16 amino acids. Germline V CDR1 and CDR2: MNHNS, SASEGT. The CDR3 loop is CASSEQGRATNEKLFF. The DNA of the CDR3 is TGTGCCAGCAGTGAACAGGGGAGGGCAACTAATGAAAAACTGTTTTTT.

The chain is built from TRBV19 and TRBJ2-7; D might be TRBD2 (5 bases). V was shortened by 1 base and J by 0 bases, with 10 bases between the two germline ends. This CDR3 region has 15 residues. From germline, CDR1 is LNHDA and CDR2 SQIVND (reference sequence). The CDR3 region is CASSIVPGGSYEQYF. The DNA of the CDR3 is TGTGCCAGTAGTATAGTTCCAGGAGGCTCCTACGAGCAGTACTTC.

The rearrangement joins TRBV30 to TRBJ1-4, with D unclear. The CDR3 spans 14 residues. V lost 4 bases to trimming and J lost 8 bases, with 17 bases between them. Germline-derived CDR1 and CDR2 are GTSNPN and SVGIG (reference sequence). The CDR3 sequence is CAWNRRSNGEKLFF. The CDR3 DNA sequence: TGTGCCTGGAACCGAAGGAGTAATGGGGAAAAACTGTTTTTT.

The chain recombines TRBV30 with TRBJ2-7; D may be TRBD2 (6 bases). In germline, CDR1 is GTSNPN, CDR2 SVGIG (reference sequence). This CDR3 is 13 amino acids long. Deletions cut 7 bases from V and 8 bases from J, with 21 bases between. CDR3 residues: CALNVAGPVQQYF. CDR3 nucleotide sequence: TGTGCCTTGAATGTGGCGGGACCTGTTCAGCAGTACTTC. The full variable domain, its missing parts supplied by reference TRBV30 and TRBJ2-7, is SQTIHQWPATLVQPVGSPLSLECTVEGTSNPNLYWYRQAAGRGLQLLFYSVGIGQISSEVPQNLSASRPQDRQFILSSKKLLLSDSGFYLCALNVAGPVQQYFGPGTRLTVT.

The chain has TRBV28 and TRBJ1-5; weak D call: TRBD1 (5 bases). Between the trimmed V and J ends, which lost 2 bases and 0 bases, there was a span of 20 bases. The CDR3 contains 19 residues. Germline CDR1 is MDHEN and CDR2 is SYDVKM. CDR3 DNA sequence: TGTGCCAGCAGTTTACTGGGGCAGGGCCACCTATATAGCAATCAGCCCCAGCATTTT. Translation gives CASSLLGQGHLYSNQPQHF.

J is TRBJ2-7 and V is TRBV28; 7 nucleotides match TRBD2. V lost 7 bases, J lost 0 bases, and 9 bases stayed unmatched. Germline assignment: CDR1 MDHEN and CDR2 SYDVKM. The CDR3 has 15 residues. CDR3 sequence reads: CASNPSGYASYEQYF. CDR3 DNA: TGTGCCAGCAATCCTAGCGGTTACGCCTCCTACGAGCAGTACTTC.

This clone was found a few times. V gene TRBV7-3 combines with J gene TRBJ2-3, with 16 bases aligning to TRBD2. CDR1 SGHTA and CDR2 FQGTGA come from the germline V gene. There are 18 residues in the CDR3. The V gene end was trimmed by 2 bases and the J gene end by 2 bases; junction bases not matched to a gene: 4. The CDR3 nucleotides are TGTGCCAGCAGCTTAGGGGGGACTAGCGGGAGGGCCACAGATACGCAGTATTTT. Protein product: CASSLGGTSGRATDTQYF.

The CDR3 loop is CASSAPHRGRFSPLHF. CDR3 bases: TGTGCCAGCAGCGCACCGCACAGGGGGCGGTTTTCACCCCTCCACTTT. The rearrangement uses TRBV7-2 and TRBJ1-6; TRBD1 aligns across 9 bases. Per germline, CDR1 SGHTA and CDR2 FQGNSA. This CDR3 spans 16 amino acids. J lost 9 bases, V lost 5 bases, and 11 bases had no gene match.

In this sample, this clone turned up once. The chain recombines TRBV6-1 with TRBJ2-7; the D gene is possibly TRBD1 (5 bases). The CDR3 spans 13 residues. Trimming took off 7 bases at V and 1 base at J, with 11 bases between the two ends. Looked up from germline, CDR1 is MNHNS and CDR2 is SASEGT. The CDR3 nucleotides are TGTGCCAGCACTCCTGGACAATCCTACGAGCAGTACTTC. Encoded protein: CASTPGQSYEQYF.

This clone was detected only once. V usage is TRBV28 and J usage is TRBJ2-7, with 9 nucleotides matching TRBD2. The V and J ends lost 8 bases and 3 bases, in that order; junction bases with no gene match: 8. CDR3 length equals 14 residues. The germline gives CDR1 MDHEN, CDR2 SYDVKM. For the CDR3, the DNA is TGTGCCAGCGGGGATAGCGGGAGAGGCTACGAGCAGTACTTC. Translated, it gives CASGDSGRGYEQYF.

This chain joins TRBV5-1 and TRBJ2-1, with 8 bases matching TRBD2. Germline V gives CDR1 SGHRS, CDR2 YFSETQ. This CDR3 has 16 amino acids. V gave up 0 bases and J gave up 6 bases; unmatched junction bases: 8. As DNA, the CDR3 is TGCGCCAGCAGCTTGGCCCATGTCGGGACTAGCAATGAGCAGTTCTTC. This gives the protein CASSLAHVGTSNEQFF. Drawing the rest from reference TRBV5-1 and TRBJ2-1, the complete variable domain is KAGVTQTPRYLIKTRGQQVTLSCSPISGHRSVSWYQQTPGQGLQFLFEYFSETQRNKGNFPGRFSGRQFSNSRSEMNVSTLELGDSALYLCASSLAHVGTSNEQFFGPGTRLTVL.